The entry below describes one T cell receptor beta chain. The record originates from a study of human T cells and chemical hapten exposure. Study-level information: Diphenylcyclopropenone, dosed weekly to the scalp, was given to patients throughout the roughly 24-week study.

The time point was: patch test 3, about 24 weeks after DPC sensitization. Described treatment: therapeutic diphenylcyclopropenone sensitization with weekly scalp DPC. Total RNA came from unfractionated whole blood. The library put unique molecular identifiers onto individual cDNA molecules. Original handling: Sample TCR totals centred on a median of approximately 96,000, ranging about 20,000 to 750,000. TCRdb processed the RACE reads anew with MiXCR; each CDR3 protein has one entry. TCRdb's processing, not the study's, gives the V and J calls here. The data hold 180,000 or so distinct CDR3 sequences, with approximately 26% observed a single time. V was clipped by 6 bases and J by 2 bases, with 13 bases between them. Germline V gene lookup returns CDR1 SEHNR and CDR2 FQNEAQ (reference sequence). The CDR3 covers 14 residues.

The gene calls are TRBV7-9 and TRBJ1-2; D is undetermined. Source: whole blood, taken in connection with sensitization to the hapten diphenylcyclopropenone (DPC). This receptor was identified in a woman between 40 and 55 years old with alopecia areata. Some clones in this sample may be carry-over from other donors' samples. The CDR3 sequence is CASSGRSYNYGYTF. In nucleotides, the CDR3 is TGTGCCAGCAGTGGGCGGTCTTACAACTATGGCTACACCTTC.